This is a list of T cell receptor beta chains from one sample in a study of OX40 agonist ivuxolimab in advanced cancers. Only in-frame clones appear in the TCRdb table, and some are missing; sequencing was by immunoSEQ multiplex PCR. Of 55,000 to 90,000 clones listed, 85% to 90% are singletons. Material: CD4+ or CD8+ T cells sorted from blood, obtained in a trial of the OX40 agonist ivuxolimab. The origin of the receptors is an adult with an advanced solid tumor such as melanoma, head and neck, liver or kidney cancer. Each CDR3 is given without its conserved first and last residue.

j_call: TRBJ2-5; v_call: TRBV28; cdr3_aa: ASSSRTVEAVETQY
j_call: TRBJ1-4; v_call: TRBV15; cdr3_aa: ATSTDRASEKLF
j_call: TRBJ1-3; v_call: TRBV13; cdr3_aa: ASSLGTSSGNTIY
j_call: TRBJ1-4; v_call: TRBV4-2; cdr3_aa: ASSQENGEKLF
j_call: TRBJ2-7; v_call: TRBV6-4; cdr3_aa: ASRRPVLTGQYEQY
j_call: TRBJ1-3; v_call: TRBV25-1; cdr3_aa: ASSGHTDRDSGNTIY
j_call: TRBJ2-5; v_call: TRBV9; cdr3_aa: ASSATGLTQETQY
j_call: TRBJ1-2; v_call: TRBV10-3; cdr3_aa: AISALRADYGYT
j_call: TRBJ2-2; v_call: TRBV5-4; cdr3_aa: ASSRKDSNTGELF
j_call: TRBJ1-4; v_call: TRBV5-5; cdr3_aa: ASSLVPSGATNEKLF
j_call: TRBJ2-2; v_call: TRBV6-5; cdr3_aa: ASSTTSTTGELF
j_call: TRBJ1-5; v_call: TRBV2; cdr3_aa: ASSAYRQGQPQH
j_call: TRBJ1-1; v_call: TRBV5-6; cdr3_aa: ASSYRWSTEAF
j_call: TRBJ2-2; v_call: TRBV5-1; cdr3_aa: ASSLAGRRNTGELF
j_call: TRBJ1-2; v_call: TRBV5-1; cdr3_aa: ASSPTRERYT
j_call: TRBJ1-4; v_call: TRBV18; cdr3_aa: ASSPWDRTNEKLF
j_call: TRBJ1-5; v_call: TRBV18; cdr3_aa: ASSPGEGQPQH
j_call: TRBJ2-7; v_call: TRBV29-1; cdr3_aa: SAGTSGSGEQY
j_call: TRBJ2-4; v_call: TRBV10-3; cdr3_aa: ASTGGAKNIQY
j_call: TRBJ2-7; v_call: TRBV18; cdr3_aa: ASSPGRGQQY
j_call: TRBJ2-1; v_call: TRBV5-4; cdr3_aa: ATRKLAGDNEQF
j_call: TRBJ1-5; v_call: TRBV6-6; cdr3_aa: ASSYRTGDGDQPQH
j_call: TRBJ1-2; v_call: TRBV23-1; cdr3_aa: ASRPRGPNYGYT
j_call: TRBJ2-7; v_call: TRBV30; cdr3_aa: AWDRGVIYEQY
j_call: TRBJ2-4; v_call: TRBV30; cdr3_aa: AWRQQGINIQY
j_call: TRBJ1-6; v_call: TRBV7-2; cdr3_aa: ASSLAPAGYNSPLH
j_call: TRBJ2-3; v_call: TRBV7-3; cdr3_aa: ASSPAKRIGTDTQY
j_call: TRBJ2-7; v_call: TRBV7-2; cdr3_aa: ASSPLLAGGRYEQY
j_call: TRBJ1-1; v_call: TRBV10-3; cdr3_aa: AISETSDQAF
j_call: TRBJ2-1; v_call: TRBV18; cdr3_aa: ASSPGEMVNEQF
j_call: TRBJ2-1; v_call: TRBV5-4; cdr3_aa: ARGLGGGVNEQF
j_call: TRBJ2-5; v_call: TRBV29-1; cdr3_aa: SVEEDVRETQY
j_call: TRBJ1-5; v_call: TRBV7-2; cdr3_aa: ASSSPLGAGEPQH